This is a list of T cell receptor beta chains from one sample in a study of blood T cell repertoires in COVID-19. The repertoire was sequenced with immunoSEQ multiplex PCR; TCRdb's copy has only in-frame clones and lacks some. The table has about 45,000 clones, 80% to 90% seen once. Sequenced input: peripheral blood. These receptor sequences come from a human donor in a cohort sampled during active COVID-19. Both conserved end residues are part of each CDR3. A D gene is named only where the DNA matches it firmly. Clone size is shown for a subset of rows, as once, few, many or a class of expanded clone.

TRBV5-6	NA	TRBD1	TRBJ1-1	CASNRGGNTEAFF	TGTGCCAGCAACAGGGGGGGGAACACTGAAGCTTTCTTT
TRBV9	NA	TRBD1	TRBJ1-5	CASSATGQRHQPQHF	TGTGCCAGCAGCGCAACGGGACAGAGACATCAGCCCCAGCATTTT
TRBV6-5	NA	TRBD1	TRBJ1-5	CASRNKGQRNQPQHF	TGTGCCAGCAGGAACAAGGGACAGCGCAATCAGCCCCAGCATTTT
TRBV5-6	NA	TRBD2	TRBJ2-5	CASSRAGEETQYF	TGTGCCAGCAGCCGGGCGGGGGAAGAGACCCAGTACTTC
TRBV19	many	NA	TRBJ1-2	CASSPSGVNYGYTF	TGTGCCAGTAGTCCCAGCGGGGTTAACTATGGCTACACCTTC
TRBV24-1	NA	TRBD1	TRBJ2-7	CATVTQDRAIYEQYF	TGTGCCACAGTTACTCAGGACAGGGCAATCTACGAGCAGTACTTC
TRBV19	NA	TRBD2	TRBJ2-2	CASSTTGLARELFF	TGTGCCAGTAGTACGACGGGACTAGCGCGGGAGCTGTTTTTT
TRBV7-8	NA	TRBD1	TRBJ2-5	CASSLGDREAQETQYF	TGTGCCAGCAGCTTAGGGGACAGGGAGGCTCAGGAGACCCAGTACTTC
TRBV7-9	NA	NA	TRBJ1-2	CASSPSHGYGYTF	TGTGCCAGCAGCCCGTCGCACGGCTATGGCTACACCTTC
TRBV5-1	NA	NA	TRBJ1-6	CASSLADGNSPLHF	TGCGCCAGCAGCTTAGCGGATGGTAATTCACCCCTCCACTTT
TRBV15	NA	TRBD1	TRBJ2-1	CATSRTKGQDNNEQFF	TGTGCCACCAGCAGGACGAAGGGACAGGATAACAATGAGCAGTTCTTC
TRBV7-8	NA	NA	TRBJ2-5	CASNDRVGGETQYF	TGTGCCAGCAACGACAGGGTCGGGGGAGAGACCCAGTACTTC
TRBV18	NA	NA	TRBJ1-1	CASSPQDSESSEAFF	TGTGCCAGCTCACCACAGGATTCGGAGAGCTCTGAAGCTTTCTTT
TRBV9	NA	TRBD1	TRBJ1-3	CASSVVGGSGNTIYF	TGTGCCAGCAGCGTAGTAGGGGGCAGTGGAAACACCATATATTTT
TRBV4-2	NA	NA	TRBJ1-3	CASSQDPRSGNTIYF	TGTGCCAGCAGCCAAGATCCCCGCTCTGGAAACACCATATATTTT
TRBV5-6	NA	NA	TRBJ1-2	CASSLGQIYGYTF	TGTGCCAGCAGCTTGGGACAGATCTATGGCTACACCTTC
TRBV5-6	NA	NA	TRBJ2-6	CASSAQQSGANVLTF	TGTGCCAGCAGCGCACAGCAATCTGGGGCCAACGTCCTGACTTTC
TRBV5-4	NA	TRBD2	TRBJ2-5	CASSLKLAEETQYF	TGTGCCAGCAGCTTGAAACTAGCGGAAGAGACCCAGTACTTC
TRBV24-1	NA	NA	TRBJ2-3	CATSDLDTNTDTQYF	TGTGCCACCAGTGATTTGGATACTAATACAGATACGCAGTATTTT
TRBV5-1	NA	NA	TRBJ1-1	CASSLGQVGTEAFF	TGCGCCAGCAGCTTGGGGCAGGTGGGCACTGAAGCTTTCTTT
TRBV7-6	NA	NA	TRBJ2-7	CASSLSPSGGGGGYEQYF	TGTGCCAGCAGCTTAAGCCCCTCTGGCGGGGGCGGTGGGTACGAGCAGTACTTC
TRBV6-7	NA	TRBD2	TRBJ2-5	CASSYPAGGGCLSETQYF	TGTGCCAGCAGTTACCCAGCTGGGGGGGGGTGTCTCTCCGAGACCCAGTACTTC
TRBV7-9	few	NA	TRBJ1-1	CASSVGVAGDFTEAFF	TGTGCCAGCAGCGTCGGAGTGGCAGGGGATTTCACTGAAGCTTTCTTT
TRBV2	NA	TRBD1	TRBJ1-2	CASPRSGTGYGYTF	TGTGCCAGCCCCAGATCCGGGACAGGGTACGGCTACACCTTC
TRBV18	NA	NA	TRBJ1-6	CASSLRGADSPLHF	TGTGCCAGCTCCCTAAGGGGTGCGGATTCACCCCTCCACTTT
TRBV2	NA	TRBD1	TRBJ1-2	CASSAGQSKNGYGYTF	TGTGCCAGCAGTGCGGGACAGTCAAAAAACGGCTATGGCTACACCTTC
TRBV5-1	NA	NA	TRBJ1-3	CASSLGQAGDTIYF	TGCGCCAGCAGCTTGGGACAGGCAGGGGACACCATATATTTT
TRBV29-1	NA	TRBD1	TRBJ1-2	CSAGTGTYGYTF	TGCAGCGCCGGGACAGGGACATATGGCTACACCTTC
TRBV27	many	NA	TRBJ2-7	CASPPCEQYF	TGTGCCAGCCCTCCTTGCGAGCAGTACTTC
TRBV19	NA	TRBD2	TRBJ2-3	CASRWGGAHTDTQYF	TGTGCCAGCCGATGGGGAGGGGCGCACACAGATACGCAGTATTTT
TRBV7-3	NA	NA	TRBJ2-1	CASSLRGGGHEQFF	TGTGCCAGCAGCTTAAGGGGCGGGGGCCATGAGCAGTTCTTC
TRBV15	NA	NA	TRBJ2-5	CATSRDRGGGQTQYF	TGTGCCACCAGCAGAGATAGGGGGGGTGGGCAGACCCAGTACTTC
TRBV3-1/TRBV3-2	NA	NA	TRBJ2-6	CASSQDDQGFSGANVLTF	TGTGCCAGCAGCCAAGACGATCAGGGTTTCTCTGGGGCCAACGTCCTGACTTTC
TRBV28	NA	NA	TRBJ1-6	CASSLSTGNSPLHF	TGTGCCAGCAGTTTATCGACAGGCAATTCACCCCTCCACTTT
TRBV5-4	NA	TRBD1	TRBJ2-3	CASSATGQGTDTQYF	TGTGCCAGCAGCGCGACGGGACAGGGAACAGATACGCAGTATTTT
TRBV27	NA	NA	TRBJ1-1	CASSSHGGNTEAFF	TGTGCCAGCAGTTCGCACGGGGGGAACACTGAAGCTTTCTTT
TRBV15	NA	NA	TRBJ2-7	CATSRGNLQGYEQYF	TGTGCCACCAGCAGAGGAAATTTACAGGGTTACGAGCAGTACTTC
TRBV14	NA	NA	TRBJ2-6	CASSPRVIASGANVLTF	TGTGCCAGCAGTCCGAGGGTTATCGCCTCTGGGGCCAACGTCCTGACTTTC
TRBV5-5	few	NA	TRBJ2-3	CASSRSSTDTQYF	TGTGCCAGCAGCCGGTCTAGCACAGATACGCAGTATTTT
TRBV27	NA	TRBD1	TRBJ1-5	CASSSTSTGGRYQPQHF	TGTGCCAGCAGTTCTACATCGACAGGGGGCCGGTATCAGCCCCAGCATTTT